This TCR beta chain came from a study of a mutant IDH1 vaccine in newly diagnosed glioma. For the study at large: Onset of vaccination occurred 4-6 weeks following radiotherapy alone, or with temozolomide cycles. Beforehand, treatment had been radiotherapy, temozolomide, or both; the majority received both. Treated patients comprised about 60% males and around 40% females, mean age approximately 42 years.

Note on this clone: What it binds is unknown.

Whole-study findings and limits: Pseudoprogression apparently lacked any relation to changes in top peripheral T cell clonotypes.

Trimming at V came to 3 bases and at J to 10 bases, leaving 2 bases not matched to a gene. The CDR3 has 12 amino acids. Per germline, CDR1 KGHSH and CDR2 LQKENI. Time point in this sample: week 11, during vaccination. A 20-mer mutant IDH1 peptide at 300 ug was injected subcutaneously with topical imiquimod. Here immunoSEQ multiplex PCR was the method, and the copy in TCRdb shows in-frame clones only, minus some. In the table there are 100,000 to 120,000 clones, roughly nine tenths of which are singletons. This TCR was sampled from a woman aged 50 to 60 with glioma. J is TRBJ1-1 and V is TRBV18; 10 bases are a match to TRBD1. Sequencing was performed on PBMCs, taken from a glioma patient whose treatment included an IDH1 peptide vaccine. The CDR3 coding sequence is TGTGCCAGCTCACCCCGGGACAGGGGAGCTTTCTTT. It specifies CASSPRDRGAFF.